This TCR beta chain was found in a study of breast tumors, draining lymph nodes, adjacent tissues. Samples came from axillary lymph nodes draining the breast cancer. Study results and limitations: Tumor repertoires ranked between lymph nodes and nontumor tissue in diversity, with V and J gene preferences. Data fit most tumor T cells coming from lymph node, expanding in tumor. That most tumor T cells come from lymph nodes remained unproven. Luminal-like breast cancer showed significantly greater tumor-nontumor repertoire similarity than basal-like breast cancer did.

TCRdb fed the multiplex PCR reads into MiXCR, producing one record per CDR3 protein. The sample carries about 180,000 distinct CDR3 sequences, roughly 30% recorded once. As regards this clonotype: The antigen remains undetermined.

Trimming took 4 bases from V and 5 from J; bases not matched to a gene: 11. The CDR3 extends over 16 amino acids. Germline V lookup: CDR1 MGHDK, CDR2 SYGVNS. Source material: axillary lymph node tissue. The chain combines TRBV25-1 with TRBJ2-5; 9 bases align to TRBD1. This sequence was found in a female donor with breast cancer. Some clones in this sample may be carry-over from other donors' samples. CDR3 sequence (DNA): TGTGCCAGCAGTGCAGGGGGGGACAGGGCAGGGGAGACCCAGTACTTC. Amino acids: CASSAGGDRAGETQYF.